This TCR beta chain was found in a study of CD4 T cells in relation to SARS-CoV-2 and coronaviruses. Unexposed donor CD4+ T cells date from 2011-2018, before the COVID-19 pandemic. After less than 11 days of culture, CD4+ T cells were isolated. Clones were sequenced by immunoSEQ multiplex PCR, and TCRdb holds only the in-frame ones, with some missing. This table holds about 20,000 clones, over 70% found once. Worth noting for this clone: Its antigen remains unknown.

CDR1 is SEHNR and CDR2 is FQNEAQ in the germline V gene (reference sequence). The V and J ends lost 2 bases and 4 bases, in that order; junction bases with no gene match: 4. This CDR3 is built from 16 residues. This chain joins TRBV7-9 and TRBJ1-4; 10 bases line up with TRBD1. Sequenced: CD4+ T cells from PBMCs, cultured in vitro. The TCR comes from a human donor in good health. CDR3 in amino acids: CASSLPRTGGNEKLFF. The CDR3 nucleotides read TGTGCCAGCAGCTTACCCAGGACAGGGGGTAATGAAAAACTGTTTTTT.